The T cell receptor beta chain described here comes from a study of cytomegalovirus exposure and HLA in healthy donors (TCRdb year 2017). Context from the whole study: In an earlier analysis of under 750 of the donors, 276 Gb of sequence data and 120 million or so unique TCR beta sequences from 150 million to 200 million T cells were reported. Along with the approximately 700-subject first cohort, a separate validation cohort of roughly 110 different subjects was used. Every repertoire in the discovery cohort had been generated on one and the same sequencing platform. Typing coverage varied by locus: roughly 629-640 donors for A, B, C, DRB1 and DQB1; roughly 510 for DQA1; approximately 610 for DPA1; around 490 for DPB1. Four to six DR-DQ haplotypes were handled as single units for association and clustering, since linkage in the cohort was strong. The study profiled the T cell repertoires of under 850 subjects by immunosequencing and related them to cytomegalovirus serostatus. The later analysis used no new phenotypic data to find candidate immune exposures, relying instead on TCR beta sequences and their occurrence across donors. Donor age, sex, ethnicity and CMV serostatus were compiled together with the repertoire data. To predict cytomegalovirus infection status, the study brought together high-throughput TCR immunosequencing, statistical association of individual TCRs with disease status, and machine learning. The study was designed to test whether signatures of past pathogen exposure could be identified by cataloging public T cell receptors. In a later genetic analysis, genome-wide SNP genotypes for about 65% of the roughly 700 donors were used, and that subset was treated as a discovery cohort. HLA typing included class I and class II loci at four-digit resolution. Of the roughly 400 genotyped donors, roughly 80% were placed in the genetic ancestry cluster associated with self-reported Caucasian donors. An earlier analysis of 587 of the donors used high-throughput TCR beta sequencing to judge whether each TCR beta V gene segment behaved as functional or pseudogenic. In a later analysis, previously published TCR beta repertoires from 666 donors were re-analyzed and high-resolution HLA genotyping was added so that TCR occurrence patterns could be studied. Roughly 310 gigabases of sequencing data and tens of millions of unique TCR sequences were included in an early release covering about 700 HLA-typed donors. On average, approximately 250,000 unique TCR beta nucleotide sequences were sequenced per donor among fewer than 500 genotyped donors of the cohort, with 15% to 20% of those sequences being non-productive. What the authors observed across the whole study: The study gave a list of about 160 TCR beta chains associated with cytomegalovirus. Because the 87-base-pair reads could not distinguish some IMGT-functional V segments, including TRBV6-2 and TRBV6-3, those segments were excluded. A later analysis associated about 17,000 TCR beta sequences with specific HLA alleles at a false discovery rate of 0.05. Linkage disequilibrium might explain the correlated functional status among segregating V segments, but an unknown experimental factor could not be ruled out. According to a later analysis, most CMV-associated TCR beta chains appeared to be HLA-restricted, and the HLA associations seemed to be driven largely by CMV exposure. When HLA alleles, especially DR and DQ, strongly co-occurred, attributing TCR associations to individual alleles was difficult. Roughly uniform sequencing depth across donors was assumed in presence/absence analyses, although this assumption may not hold. The classifier was reported to diagnose cytomegalovirus status with high specificity and sensitivity in both the original cohort and the validation cohort. In a later analysis, several top co-occurrence clusters were reported to appear linked to parvovirus B19, influenza, CMV and Epstein-Barr virus. The sequencing pipeline was judged likely to have produced a cluster of highly shared sequence variants as a technical artifact. An association between a missense DCLRE1C variant and V-gene and J-gene trimming of TCR beta chains was found in a later genetic analysis and replicated in an independent cohort. HLA typing was unavailable for some donors at each locus, so association tests used only the typed subset. In a later analysis, the rate of TCR association differed among HLA loci, with DRB1 alleles having the most associated TCRs and HLA-C alleles having the fewest. A further reported finding was that TCR beta sequences accurately predicted the HLA-A and HLA-B alleles for most subjects in the first cohort. While some public TCRs were present in many individuals, most TCR sequences turned up only very rarely across donors. Immune exposure information for the cohort was limited to CMV serostatus. The authors suggested that the approach could potentially be extended to other disease states and immunological phenotypes. Because counts were too low, seventeen rarely observed V segments, including chromosome 9 orphons, were excluded from the earlier analysis of under 650 of the donors. A later genetic analysis reported fewer N-insertions in productive TCRs among donors in an Asian-associated ancestry cluster than the roughly 700-donor mean. An earlier analysis of approximately 540 of the donors showed that most TCR beta V segments appeared in productive rearrangements either about 90% or about 30% of the time, which broadly matched IMGT annotations. In vitro tests confirmed that a few of the cytomegalovirus-associated TCR beta chains recognize cytomegalovirus antigens. The cohort was sequenced for TCR beta chains only, and without alpha or paired-chain data the features that could be detected were limited. In a later analysis, HLA-associated TCR beta chains were found to be more clonally expanded and to have lower generation probabilities than equally common non-associated chains.

As regards this clone: Its antigen is still unknown. No base qualities exist here, and no much larger clone lies one base off it.

Library preparation used the immunoSEQ multiplex PCR assay. The multiplex PCR relied on a mix of 60 forward primers for TCR Vbeta segments and 13 reverse primers for TCR Jbeta segments. The CDR3 region of rearranged TCR beta genes was amplified from genomic DNA with a multiplex PCR assay. The Illumina HiSeq System was used to sequence the amplified TCR beta libraries as 87-base-pair reads. From the authors' description of their analysis: A later analysis counted around 72 million unique TCR beta chains across the 550 to 750 repertoires, and about 10 million of these chains were shared by at least two donors. To remove PCR and sequencing errors, raw reads were error-corrected and collapsed into unique sequences using a nearest-neighbor algorithm that merged closely related sequences. CDR3 sequences were aligned to IMGT reference sequences to assign V, D and J gene segments. For a sequence to be retained, a match of at least six nucleotides to both a V gene segment and a J gene segment was required. Rearrangements were called productive when the CDR3 lacked stop codons and stayed in frame with V and J; all others were non-productive. CDR3 was defined according to IMGT convention as the region running from the second conserved V-encoded cysteine to the conserved J-encoded phenylalanine. The earlier analysis of fewer than 700 of the donors excluded sequences that lacked an unambiguous match to a single V gene segment. In an earlier analysis of 587 of the donors, a V segment was called functional when productive rearrangements were above 56.7%, and segregating when the standard deviation between donors exceeded 5%. A statistical classification framework was built to diagnose cytomegalovirus status from the catalog of TCR beta chain sequences. In a later analysis, TCR nucleotide sequences were compared against IMGT/GENE-DB human TR gene sequences so that V and J genes could be assigned. A later analysis assigned CDR3 sequences and most-parsimonious VDJ recombination scenarios with the TCRdist pipeline. In a later analysis, every TCR beta chain was defined by the combination of its CDR3 amino acid sequence and its V-gene family, and reads without a unique V-gene family were dropped. To address suspected cross-contamination and a sequencing artifact, a later analysis removed several hundred highly shared, low-generation-probability nucleotide sequences. In a later analysis, a clonal expansion index was calculated for each public chain from normalized within-repertoire ranks of inferred template counts. Generation probabilities in a later analysis came from a VDJ recombination model fitted to out-of-frame rearrangements, and those results were checked against IGoR. In a later analysis, hypergeometric tests were used to score TCR-TCR, TCR-HLA and TCR-CMV co-occurrence, with a repertoire-size bias correction applied to TCR pairs. A later analysis estimated false discovery rates by permuting HLA or CMV assignments 20 times. In a later analysis, co-occurring TCRs were grouped using DBSCAN, with TCRdist sequence similarity added in when clustering inside HLA-allele-positive subsets. For co-occurrence clustering, repertoires with fewer than 30,000 or more than 120,000 public chains were excluded, along with about five repertoires with anomalous nucleotide sharing. Held by TCRdb, this immuneACCESS table contains in-frame sequences only and omits some clones. Under half of the omission traces to an unresolved V gene where checked; the cause of the rest is unknown. D and trimming were read from the DNA, whereas the V and J calls and clone size are those reported in that table. For this sample there are just over 150,000 clones; 85% appear just once. The biggest ten clones account for about 2.4% of the sample.

CDR1 and CDR2 are drawn from the germline V gene: SGHTA, FQGNSA. V drops 5 bases and J drops 7 bases, leaving 17 bases in between. The CDR3 spans 15 residues, from the cysteine through the phenylalanine. Only the CDR3 part of the read is kept: 45 bases, read in frame from the first base. The cohort consisted of approximately 690 healthy bone marrow donors. Cohort members were all nominally healthy when sampled, although unrecorded immune exposures were likely present. The donor tested CMV seronegative, placing the donor among the 350 or so seronegative members of the cohort. A peripheral blood sample was provided by each donor, and peripheral blood mononuclear cells were used for TCR beta sequencing. Genomic DNA extraction from the blood cell samples was performed with the Qiagen DNeasy Blood Extraction Kit.

This sequence uses TRBV7-2 and TRBJ2-2; a confident D gene designation cannot be given. Sequencing was carried out using PBMCs. This TCR derives from a woman between 18 and 29 years old in good health and CMV-seronegative. The DNA is TGTGCCAGCAGCGTTTTCGACTCCTTCGGCGGGGAGCTGTTTTTT. It specifies CASSVFDSFGGELFF. Where the CDR3 stops, the reference TRBV7-2 and TRBJ2-2 genes take over; the full variable domain is GAGVSQSPSNKVTEKGKDVELRCDPISGHTALYWYRQSLGQGLEFLIYFQGNSAPDKSGLPSDRFSAERTGGSVSTLTIQRTQQEDSAVYLCASSVFDSFGGELFFGEGSRLTVL.